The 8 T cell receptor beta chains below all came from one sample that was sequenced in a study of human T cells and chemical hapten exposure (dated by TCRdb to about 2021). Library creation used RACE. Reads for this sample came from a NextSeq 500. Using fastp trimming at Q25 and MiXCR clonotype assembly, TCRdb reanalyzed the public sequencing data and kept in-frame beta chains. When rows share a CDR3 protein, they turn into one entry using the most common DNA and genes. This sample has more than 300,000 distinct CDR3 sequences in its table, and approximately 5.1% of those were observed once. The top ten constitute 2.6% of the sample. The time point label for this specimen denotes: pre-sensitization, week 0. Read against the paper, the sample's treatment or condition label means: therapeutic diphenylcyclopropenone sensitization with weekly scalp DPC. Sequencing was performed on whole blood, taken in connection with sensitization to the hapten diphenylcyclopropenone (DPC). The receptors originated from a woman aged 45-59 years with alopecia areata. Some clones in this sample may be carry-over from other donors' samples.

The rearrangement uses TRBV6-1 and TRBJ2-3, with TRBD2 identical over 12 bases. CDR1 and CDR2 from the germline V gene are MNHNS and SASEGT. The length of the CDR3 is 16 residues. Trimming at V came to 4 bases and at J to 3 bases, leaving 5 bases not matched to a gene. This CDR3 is CASSGLTSGSTDTQYF. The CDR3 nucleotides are TGTGCCAGCAGTGGGTTGACTAGCGGGAGTACAGATACGCAGTATTTT.

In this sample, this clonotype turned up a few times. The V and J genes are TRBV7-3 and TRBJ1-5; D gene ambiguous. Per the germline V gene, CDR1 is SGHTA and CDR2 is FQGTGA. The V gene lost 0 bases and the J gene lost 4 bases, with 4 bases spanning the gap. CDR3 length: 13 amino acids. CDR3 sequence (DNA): TGTGCCAGCAGCTTAACCAGGAATCAGCCCCAGCATTTT. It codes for CASSLTRNQPQHF.

CDR3 nucleotide sequence: TGTGCTAAGCAGGGGCCGGACGGAAAACTGTTTTTT. Translation gives CAKQGPDGKLFF. The V call is TRBV28, the J call TRBJ1-4; possible D gene TRBD1, 6 bases. The CDR3 runs to 12 residues. Germline V gives CDR1 MDHEN, CDR2 SYDVKM.

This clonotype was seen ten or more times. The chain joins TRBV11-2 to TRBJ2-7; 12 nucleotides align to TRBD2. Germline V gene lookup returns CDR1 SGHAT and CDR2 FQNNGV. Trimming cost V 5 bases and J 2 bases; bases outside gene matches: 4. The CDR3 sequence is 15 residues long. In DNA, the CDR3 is TGTGCCAGCAGCCCAACTAGCGGGGGGCCCTACGAGCAGTACTTC. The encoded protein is CASSPTSGGPYEQYF.

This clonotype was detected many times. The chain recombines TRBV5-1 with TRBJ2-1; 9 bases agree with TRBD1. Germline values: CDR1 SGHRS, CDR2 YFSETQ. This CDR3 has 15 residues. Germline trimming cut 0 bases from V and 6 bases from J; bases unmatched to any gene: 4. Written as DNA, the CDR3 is TGCGCCAGCAGCTTGGAGGGACAGGGCCCCAATGAGCAGTTCTTC. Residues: CASSLEGQGPNEQFF.

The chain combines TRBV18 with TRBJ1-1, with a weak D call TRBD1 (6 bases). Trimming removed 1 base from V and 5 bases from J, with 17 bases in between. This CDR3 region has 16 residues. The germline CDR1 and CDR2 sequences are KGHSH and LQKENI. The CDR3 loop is CASSPRPVGAGTEAFF. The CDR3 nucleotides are TGTGCCAGCTCACCACGGCCGGTGGGGGCTGGTACTGAAGCTTTCTTT.

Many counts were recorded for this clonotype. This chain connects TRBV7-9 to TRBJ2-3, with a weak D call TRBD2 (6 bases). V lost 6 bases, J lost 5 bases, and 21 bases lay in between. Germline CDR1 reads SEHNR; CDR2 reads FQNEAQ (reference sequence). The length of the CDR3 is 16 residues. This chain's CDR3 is CASSPPGTYRGDTQYF. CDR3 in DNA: TGTGCCAGCAGTCCCCCCGGGACTTATCGGGGAGATACGCAGTATTTT.

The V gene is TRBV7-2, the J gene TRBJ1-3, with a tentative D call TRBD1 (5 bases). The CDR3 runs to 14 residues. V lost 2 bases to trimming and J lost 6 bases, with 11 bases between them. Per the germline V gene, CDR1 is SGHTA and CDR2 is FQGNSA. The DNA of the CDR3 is TGTGCCAGCAGCTTATATCCAGGGCCAAACACCATATATTTT. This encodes CASSLYPGPNTIYF.